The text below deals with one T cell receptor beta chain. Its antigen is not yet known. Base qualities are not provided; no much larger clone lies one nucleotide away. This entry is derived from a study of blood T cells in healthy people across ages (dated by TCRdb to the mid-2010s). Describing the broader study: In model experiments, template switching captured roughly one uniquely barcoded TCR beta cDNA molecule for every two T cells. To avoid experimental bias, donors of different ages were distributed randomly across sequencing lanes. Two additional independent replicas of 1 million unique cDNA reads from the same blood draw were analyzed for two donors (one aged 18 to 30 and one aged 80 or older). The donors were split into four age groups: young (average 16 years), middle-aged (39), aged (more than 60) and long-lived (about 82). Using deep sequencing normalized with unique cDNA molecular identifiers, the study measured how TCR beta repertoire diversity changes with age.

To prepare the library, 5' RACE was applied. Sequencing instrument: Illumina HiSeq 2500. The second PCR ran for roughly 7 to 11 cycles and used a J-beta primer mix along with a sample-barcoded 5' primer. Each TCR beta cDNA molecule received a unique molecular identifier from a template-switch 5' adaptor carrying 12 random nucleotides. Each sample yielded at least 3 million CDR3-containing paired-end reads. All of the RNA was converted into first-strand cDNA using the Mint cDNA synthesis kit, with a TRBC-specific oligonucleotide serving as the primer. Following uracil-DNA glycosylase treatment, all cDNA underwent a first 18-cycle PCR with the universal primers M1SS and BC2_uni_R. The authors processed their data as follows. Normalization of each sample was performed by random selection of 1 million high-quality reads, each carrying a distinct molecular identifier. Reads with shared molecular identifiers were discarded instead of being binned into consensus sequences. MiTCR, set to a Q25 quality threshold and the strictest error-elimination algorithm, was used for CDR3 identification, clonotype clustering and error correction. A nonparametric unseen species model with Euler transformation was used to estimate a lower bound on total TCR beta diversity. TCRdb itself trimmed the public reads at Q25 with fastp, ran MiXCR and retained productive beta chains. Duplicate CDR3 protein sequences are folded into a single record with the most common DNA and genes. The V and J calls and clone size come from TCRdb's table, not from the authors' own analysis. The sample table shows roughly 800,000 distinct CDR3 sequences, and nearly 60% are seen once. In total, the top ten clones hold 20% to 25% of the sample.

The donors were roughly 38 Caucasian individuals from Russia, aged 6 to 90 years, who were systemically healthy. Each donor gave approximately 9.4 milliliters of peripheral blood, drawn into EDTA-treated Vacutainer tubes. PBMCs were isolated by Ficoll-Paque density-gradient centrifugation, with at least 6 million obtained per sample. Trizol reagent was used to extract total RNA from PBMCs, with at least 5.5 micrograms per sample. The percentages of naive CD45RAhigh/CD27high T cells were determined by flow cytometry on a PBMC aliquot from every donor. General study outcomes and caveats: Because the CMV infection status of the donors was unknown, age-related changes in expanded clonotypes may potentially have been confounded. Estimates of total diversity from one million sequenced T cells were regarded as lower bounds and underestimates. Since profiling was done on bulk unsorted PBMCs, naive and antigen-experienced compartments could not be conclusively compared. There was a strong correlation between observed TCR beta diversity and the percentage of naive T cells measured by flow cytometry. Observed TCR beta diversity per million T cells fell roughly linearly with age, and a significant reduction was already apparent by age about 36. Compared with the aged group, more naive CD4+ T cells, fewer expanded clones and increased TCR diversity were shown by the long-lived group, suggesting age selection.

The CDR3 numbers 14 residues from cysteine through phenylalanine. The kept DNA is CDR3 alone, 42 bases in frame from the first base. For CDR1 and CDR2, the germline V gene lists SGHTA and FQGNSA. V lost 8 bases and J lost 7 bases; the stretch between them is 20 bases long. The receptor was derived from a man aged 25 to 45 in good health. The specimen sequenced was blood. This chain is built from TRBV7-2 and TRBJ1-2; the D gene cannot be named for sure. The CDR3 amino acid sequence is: CASAPAPARGGYTF. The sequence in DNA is TGTGCCAGCGCGCCCGCTCCGGCCCGGGGTGGCTACACCTTC.